The text below deals with one T cell receptor beta chain. These data belong to a study of CD4 and CD8 cells across lung adenocarcinoma regions. TCRdb analysed the PCR reads with MiXCR anew, one entry per CDR3 protein. The table lists fewer than 30,000 distinct CDR3 sequences, over 45% of them singletons, with 45% to 60% in the top ten. CDR1 and CDR2 (germline): MGHDK, SYGVNS. The CDR3 sequence is 14 residues long. The rearrangement uses TRBV25-1 and TRBJ2-1; D gene uncertain. Matching the DNA end better, TRBJ2-5 makes the J call doubtful. Material: CD8+ T cells from the center of a lung tumor. The TCR comes from a male donor with lung adenocarcinoma. The CD4 and CD8 labels of this study may be unreliable. The CDR3 is CASSGKVWRETQYF. The CDR3 bases are TGTGCCAGCAGTGGAAAGGTTTGGCGAGAGACCCAGTACTTC.